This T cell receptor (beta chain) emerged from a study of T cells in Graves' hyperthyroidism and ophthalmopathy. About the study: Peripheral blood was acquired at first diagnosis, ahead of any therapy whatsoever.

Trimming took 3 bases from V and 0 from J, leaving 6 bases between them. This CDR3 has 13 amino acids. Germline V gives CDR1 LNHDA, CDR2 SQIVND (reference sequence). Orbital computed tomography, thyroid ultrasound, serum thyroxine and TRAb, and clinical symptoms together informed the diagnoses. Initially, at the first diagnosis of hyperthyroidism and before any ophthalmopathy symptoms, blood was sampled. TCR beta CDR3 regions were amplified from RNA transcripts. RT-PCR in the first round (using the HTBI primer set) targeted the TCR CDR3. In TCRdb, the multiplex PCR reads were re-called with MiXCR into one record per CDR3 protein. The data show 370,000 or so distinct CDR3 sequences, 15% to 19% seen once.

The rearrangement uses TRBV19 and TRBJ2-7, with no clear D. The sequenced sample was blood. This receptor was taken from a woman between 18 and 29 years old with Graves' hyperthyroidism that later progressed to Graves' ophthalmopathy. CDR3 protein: CASSIGFSYEQYF. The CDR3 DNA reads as TGTGCCAGTAGTATTGGGTTCTCCTACGAGCAGTACTTC.